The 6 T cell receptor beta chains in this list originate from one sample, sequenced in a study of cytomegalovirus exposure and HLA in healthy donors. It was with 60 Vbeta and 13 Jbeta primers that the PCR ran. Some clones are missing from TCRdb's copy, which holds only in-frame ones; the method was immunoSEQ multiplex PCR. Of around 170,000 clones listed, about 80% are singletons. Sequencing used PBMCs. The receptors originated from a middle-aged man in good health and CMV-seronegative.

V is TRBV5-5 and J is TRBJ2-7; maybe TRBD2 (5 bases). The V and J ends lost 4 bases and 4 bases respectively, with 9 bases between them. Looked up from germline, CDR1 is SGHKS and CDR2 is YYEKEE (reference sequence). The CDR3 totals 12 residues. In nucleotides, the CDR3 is TGTGCCAGCAGCATAACTAGATACGAGCAGTACTTC. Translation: CASSITRYEQYF.

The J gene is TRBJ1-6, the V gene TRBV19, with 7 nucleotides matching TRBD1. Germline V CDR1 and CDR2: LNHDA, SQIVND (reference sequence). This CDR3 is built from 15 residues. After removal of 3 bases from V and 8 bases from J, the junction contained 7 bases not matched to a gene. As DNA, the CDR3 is TGTGCCAGTAGTATGGAACAGGGGCGGTATTCACCCCTCCACTTT. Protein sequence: CASSMEQGRYSPLHF.

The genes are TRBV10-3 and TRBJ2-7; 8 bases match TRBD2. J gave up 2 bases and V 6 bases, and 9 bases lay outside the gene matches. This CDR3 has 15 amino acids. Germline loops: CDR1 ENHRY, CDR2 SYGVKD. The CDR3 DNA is TGTGCCATCAGGTCAGCGGGAGCCGCAACCTACGAGCAGTACTTC. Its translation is CAIRSAGAATYEQYF.

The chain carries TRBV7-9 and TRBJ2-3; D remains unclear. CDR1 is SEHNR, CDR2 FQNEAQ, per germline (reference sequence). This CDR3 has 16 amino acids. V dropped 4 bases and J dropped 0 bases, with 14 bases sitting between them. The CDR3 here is CASSSDEDKSTDTQYF. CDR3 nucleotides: TGTGCCAGCAGCTCAGACGAAGACAAAAGCACAGATACGCAGTATTTT.

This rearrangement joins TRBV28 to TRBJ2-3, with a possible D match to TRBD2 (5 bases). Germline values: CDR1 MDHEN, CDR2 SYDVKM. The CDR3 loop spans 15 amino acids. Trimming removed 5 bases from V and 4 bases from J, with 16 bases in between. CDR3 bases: TGTGCCAGCAGTACCTATCCTTCGGAGGCAGATACGCAGTATTTT. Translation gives CASSTYPSEADTQYF.

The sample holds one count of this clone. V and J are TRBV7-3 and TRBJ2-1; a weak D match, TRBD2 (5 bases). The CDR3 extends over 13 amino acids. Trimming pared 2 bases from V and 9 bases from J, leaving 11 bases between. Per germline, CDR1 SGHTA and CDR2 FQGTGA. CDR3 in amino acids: CASSLGWAGEQFF. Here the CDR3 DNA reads TGTGCCAGCAGCTTAGGGTGGGCGGGTGAGCAGTTCTTC.